Listed below are T cell receptor beta chains from one sample, sequenced in a study of long-term antiretroviral therapy in people with HIV. The data were produced by immunoSEQ multiplex PCR, yet TCRdb's version contains in-frame clones alone and is incomplete. The sample has several thousand clones, approximately 78% seen once. Here the sequenced sample was unsorted PBMCs, taken 0.6 years before starting antiretroviral therapy. The receptors were sampled from a man in his forties with HIV. Both conserved end residues are part of each CDR3. A D gene is named only where the DNA matches it firmly. Some rows have no size entry. The others give once, few or many, or a class for an expanded clone.

cdr3_nt cdr3_aa j_call d_call clone_size v_call
TGCGCCAGCAGCTTGCAGGGGACCTATAATTCACCCCTCCACTTT CASSLQGTYNSPLHF TRBJ1-6 NA NA TRBV5-1
TGTGCCAGCAGCGTAGGGGTAGGGAATGAGCAGTTCTTC CASSVGVGNEQFF TRBJ2-1 NA NA TRBV9
TGCAGCGCCGGACAGCTCCTGAACACTGAAGCTTTCTTT CSAGQLLNTEAFF TRBJ1-1 NA NA TRBV29-1
TGTGCCAGCAGCCCCTGGGGGGACTCCTACAATGAGCAGTTCTTC CASSPWGDSYNEQFF TRBJ2-1 NA NA TRBV9
TGTGCCAGCAGCTTAGAGACAGGGTTTGGAAACACCATATATTTT CASSLETGFGNTIYF TRBJ1-3 TRBD1 NA TRBV7-9
TGTGCCAGCAGCGTAGAGGACAGGGCTGGAAACACCATATATTTT CASSVEDRAGNTIYF TRBJ1-3 TRBD1 NA TRBV9
TGTGCCAGCAGCTTGGATGGGACAGGGCGTCCCTATGGCTACACCTTC CASSLDGTGRPYGYTF TRBJ1-2 TRBD1 NA TRBV5-6
TGTGCATTTACCGGGACTATAATCCACGAGCAGTACTTC CAFTGTIIHEQYF TRBJ2-7 TRBD2 NA TRBV30
TGTGCCAGCAGCTTCTACAGAGGAAGGGCTGAAGCTTTCTTT CASSFYRGRAEAFF TRBJ1-1 NA few TRBV7-8
TGTGCCAGCAGCCTCGGGACAAATGAGCAGTTCTTC CASSLGTNEQFF TRBJ2-1 NA once TRBV11-3
TGTGCCAGCAGCGAGGGAACCGGGGAGCTGTTTTTT CASSEGTGELFF TRBJ2-2 NA once TRBV7-6
TGTGCCAGCAGTGAGCGGAGAGTGGGCACAGATACGCAGTATTTT CASSERRVGTDTQYF TRBJ2-3 NA NA TRBV6-1
TGTGCCAGCACAGGGGACTCTGGGGCCAACGTCCTGACTTTC CASTGDSGANVLTF TRBJ2-6 NA NA TRBV2
TGTGCTAGTGGTCTGGACAGGGGAAAGAACACTGAAGCTTTCTTT CASGLDRGKNTEAFF TRBJ1-1 TRBD1 NA TRBV12-5
TGTGCCAGCAGCCAAAGTGGGGGGGGCTACGAGCAGTACTTC CASSQSGGGYEQYF TRBJ2-7 TRBD2 NA TRBV7-9
TGCGCCAGCAGCCAAGGGAGCTCCTACGAGCAGTACTTC CASSQGSSYEQYF TRBJ2-7 NA NA TRBV4-1
TGTGCCAGCAGGGCGGATAACACTGAAGCTTTCTTT CASRADNTEAFF TRBJ1-1 NA NA TRBV7-9
TGTGCCAGCAGTGGAACATACGAGCAGTACTTC CASSGTYEQYF TRBJ2-7 NA NA TRBV2
TGCGCCAGCAGCTTTCTTAGCGGGGGAAGGACCGGGGAGCTGTTTTTT CASSFLSGGRTGELFF TRBJ2-2 TRBD2 NA TRBV5-1
TGTGCCAGCAGCTATGGCTCCTACGAGCAGTACTTC CASSYGSYEQYF TRBJ2-7 NA NA TRBV7-9
TGCAGCGTTGATGGGGACAGGGGTGCCGGGGAGCTGTTTTTT CSVDGDRGAGELFF TRBJ2-2 TRBD1 NA TRBV29-1
TGTGCCATCAGTGAGCCGAATGGAGCGGGACAGGGGTTTGTGGATACGCAGTATTTT CAISEPNGAGQGFVDTQYF TRBJ2-3 TRBD1 NA TRBV10-3
TGCGCCAGCAGCCAAGATGACGCGGGGGGGACTGGGGCCAACGTCCTGACTTTC CASSQDDAGGTGANVLTF TRBJ2-6 TRBD2 NA TRBV4-1
TGTGCCAGCAGTCCCCAGGGGCCGCGCTATGGCTACACCTTC CASSPQGPRYGYTF TRBJ1-2 NA NA TRBV6-5
TGCGCCAGCAGCTTCGGGCTAGCGGGGTGGGGCGGCACAGATACGCAGTATTTT CASSFGLAGWGGTDTQYF TRBJ2-3 TRBD2 NA TRBV5-1
TGTGCCAGCAGCTTAAAGTTGGCGCTTGAGCAGTTCTTC CASSLKLALEQFF TRBJ2-1 NA NA TRBV7-2
TGTGCCAGTAGACCAATAGAGAGGGACGGCACCATATATTTT CASRPIERDGTIYF TRBJ1-3 NA NA TRBV19
TGCGCCAGCAGCCAAGACGGGGATACGCAGTATTTT CASSQDGDTQYF TRBJ2-3 NA NA TRBV4-1